The 20 T cell receptor beta chains in this list originate from one sample, sequenced in a study of T cells in Graves' hyperthyroidism and ophthalmopathy. TCR beta CDR3 sequences were amplified from RNA transcripts. When the TCR CDR3 underwent first-round RT-PCR, the HTBI primer set was used. TCRdb independently ran MiXCR on the multiplex PCR reads; one entry per CDR3 protein. The sample consists of 300,000 to 450,000 distinct CDR3 sequences, 20% to 25% of them appearing once. What was sequenced was blood. These receptors originate from a man aged 50 to 60 with Graves' hyperthyroidism.

This rearrangement joins TRBV9 to TRBJ2-5; tentatively, D is TRBD2 (6 bases). V was pared by 2 bases and J by 2 bases, with 10 bases between. Germline V gene lookup returns CDR1 SGDLS and CDR2 YYNGEE. The CDR3 spans 14 residues. CDR3 sequence: CASSVDGGQETQYF. DNA for the CDR3: TGTGCCAGCAGCGTTGACGGGGGACAAGAGACCCAGTACTTC.

This clonotype turned up a few times. This sequence joins TRBV28 and TRBJ2-1, with D perhaps matching TRBD2 (5 bases). The V end lost 6 bases, the J end lost 3 bases, and 12 bases lay between the germline ends. Germline CDR1 reads MDHEN; CDR2 reads SYDVKM. This CDR3 has 14 amino acids. CDR3 sequence: CASRVRELYNEQFF. The CDR3 DNA reads TGTGCCAGCAGGGTTAGGGAGCTCTACAATGAGCAGTTCTTC.

This clonotype was seen a few times. The chain has TRBV27 and TRBJ2-7; D perhaps matches TRBD2 (5 bases). CDR1 MNHEY and CDR2 SMNVEV come from the germline V gene (reference sequence). This CDR3 has 14 amino acids. V dropped 8 bases and J dropped 4 bases, with 18 bases sitting between them. CDR3 protein: CASRGLPESYEQYF. CDR3 DNA sequence: TGTGCCAGCCGCGGGCTACCCGAGAGTTACGAGCAGTACTTC.

This clonotype was counted a few times. The chain recombines TRBV5-1 with TRBJ2-2; 9 nucleotides line up with TRBD2. Per germline, CDR1 SGHRS and CDR2 YFSETQ. The CDR3 is 17 residues long. V dropped 4 bases and J dropped 4; count of bases not matched to a gene: 11. The CDR3 DNA reads TGCGCCAGCAGCAGGGAGGCTAGCGGGACCATCACCGGGGAGCTGTTTTTT. Encoded protein: CASSREASGTITGELFF.

This clonotype occurred a few times. One junction end disagrees with the germline gene, perhaps due to a read error. The J gene is TRBJ1-1, the V gene TRBV18; no reliable D call. CDR3 length equals 13 residues. Germline CDR1 reads KGHSH; CDR2 reads LQKENI. The CDR3 here is CASSPERPTEASF. The CDR3 DNA follows: TGTGCCAGCTCACCAGAGAGGCCCACTGAAGCTTCCTTT.

This clonotype was observed a handful of times. The chain uses TRBV20-1 and TRBJ2-7, with 8 positions matching TRBD2. This CDR3 has 13 amino acids. Looked up from germline, CDR1 is DFQATT and CDR2 is SNEGSKA (reference sequence). J lost 7 bases, V lost 6 bases, and 11 bases had no gene match. This CDR3 reads CSAQREPLGEQYF. DNA of the CDR3: TGCAGTGCGCAGCGGGAGCCCTTAGGGGAGCAGTACTTC.

V is TRBV10-2 and J is TRBJ1-3; D not certain. Germline CDR1 and CDR2: WSHSY and SAAADI. The CDR3 loop spans 12 amino acids. Trimming cost V 3 bases and J 5 bases, with 5 bases left between them. CDR3 nucleotides: TGCGCCAGCAGTGAACGACGAAACACCATATATTTT. Translated, it gives CASSERRNTIYF.

The table lists this clonotype with many counts. The V gene is TRBV7-9, the J gene TRBJ2-1, with 8 bases lining up with TRBD1. Germline V gene sequence: CDR1 SEHNR, CDR2 FQNEAQ (reference sequence). J was trimmed by 5 bases and V by 5 bases; bases with no gene match: 8. The CDR3 length is 15 residues. The CDR3 reads CASSKSAGGHNEQFF. The CDR3 bases are TGTGCCAGCAGCAAGTCGGCAGGGGGCCACAATGAGCAGTTCTTC.

There are many counts of this clonotype. This chain connects TRBV2 to TRBJ2-1, with 8 bases fitting TRBD2. The CDR3 totals 17 residues. Germline CDR1 reads SNHLY; CDR2 reads FYNNEI. Unmatched junction bases numbered 8, after V lost 0 bases and J lost 4 bases. CDR3 DNA sequence: TGTGCCAGCAGTGAAGCGCTCTACACGGGAGGGTACAATGAGCAGTTCTTC. It encodes CASSEALYTGGYNEQFF. Drawing the rest from reference TRBV2 and TRBJ2-1, the complete variable domain is EPEVTQTPSHQVTQMGQEVILRCVPISNHLYFYWYRQILGQKVEFLVSFYNNEISEKSEIFDDQFSVERPDGSNFTLKIRSTKLEDSAMYFCASSEALYTGGYNEQFFGPGTRLTVL.

This clonotype has just a few counts. The CDR3 region has the DNA TGTGCCAGTAGTTTTCTTCTCGGACAGGGTGGTGAGCAGTTCTTC. This encodes CASSFLLGQGGEQFF. The chain carries TRBV19 and TRBJ2-1; TRBD1 matches 8 bases. The CDR3 length is 15 residues. The V segment lost 5 bases and the J segment 9 bases; nucleotides outside the gene matches: 12. Germline CDR1 LNHDA, CDR2 SQIVND (reference sequence).

This clonotype was observed a few times. The chain has TRBV19 and TRBJ2-5; 7 bases are shared with TRBD2. The V gene's germline CDR1 is LNHDA and CDR2 SQIVND (reference sequence). V gave up 5 bases and J gave up 4 bases; unmatched junction bases: 7. The CDR3 is made up of 14 amino acids. The CDR3 spells CASSGFSGSETQYF. The CDR3, as DNA: TGTGCCAGTAGTGGCTTTAGCGGGTCAGAGACCCAGTACTTC. Filled out from reference TRBV19 and TRBJ2-5, the complete variable domain reads DGGITQSPKYLFRKEGQNVTLSCEQNLNHDAMYWYRQDPGQGLRLIYYSQIVNDFQKGDIAEGYSVSREKKESFPLTVTSAQKNPTAFYLCASSGFSGSETQYFGPGTRLLVL.

J is TRBJ1-5 and V is TRBV19; no clear D gene. The CDR3 contains 15 residues. Trimming took off 3 bases at V and 1 base at J, with 10 bases between the two ends. Germline V lookup: CDR1 LNHDA, CDR2 SQIVND (reference sequence). CDR3: CASSIPTGSNQPQHF. The CDR3 DNA reads TGTGCCAGTAGTATCCCAACGGGAAGCAATCAGCCCCAGCATTTT. The complete variable domain, with remaining parts taken from reference TRBV19 and TRBJ1-5, reads DGGITQSPKYLFRKEGQNVTLSCEQNLNHDAMYWYRQDPGQGLRLIYYSQIVNDFQKGDIAEGYSVSREKKESFPLTVTSAQKNPTAFYLCASSIPTGSNQPQHFGDGTRLSIL.

This clonotype was seen ten or more times. This rearrangement joins TRBV5-1 to TRBJ2-1; 13 bases agree with TRBD2. V lost 2 bases and J lost 8; bases outside the gene matches: 4. The CDR3 contains 15 residues. Germline-derived CDR1 and CDR2 are SGHRS and YFSETQ. Here the CDR3 reads CASSFGLAGVHEQFF. CDR3 coding DNA: TGCGCCAGCAGCTTCGGACTAGCGGGAGTACATGAGCAGTTCTTC.

This clonotype has a handful of counts. This chain joins TRBV6-6 and TRBJ2-7; D is undetermined. CDR3 length equals 12 residues. The ends were cut back, 0 bases at V and 12 bases at J, with 12 bases in the middle. Germline loops: CDR1 MNHNY, CDR2 SVGAGI (reference sequence). The CDR3 coding sequence is TGTGCCAGCAGTTACTCGAGTGGGAAGCCGTACTTC. Its translation is CASSYSSGKPYF.

This clonotype has a count of ten or more. The V and J genes are TRBV11-2 and TRBJ1-1, with a weak D call TRBD1 (5 bases). Germline-derived CDR1 and CDR2 are SGHAT and FQNNGV. Trimming cost V 0 bases and J 4 bases, with 12 bases left between them. CDR3 length equals 15 residues. CDR3 sequence reads: CASSLDGGGSTEAFF. The CDR3 bases are TGTGCCAGCAGCTTAGATGGTGGGGGGAGCACTGAAGCTTTCTTT.

This clonotype showed up just a few times. V and J are TRBV5-6 and TRBJ2-7, with 9 nucleotides matching TRBD1. The CDR3 is made up of 16 amino acids. V trimming: 1 base; J trimming: 6 bases; junction bases outside the gene matches: 11. Germline CDR1 is SGHDT and CDR2 is YYEEEE. DNA of the CDR3: TGTGCCAGCAGCTTGAGTCTGGACAGGGGCATGGCCGAGCAGTACTTC. It encodes CASSLSLDRGMAEQYF.

At least ten counts were recorded for this clonotype. The CDR3 spells CASSQPGYRYEQYF. Here the CDR3 DNA reads TGTGCCAGCAGCCAACCGGGATACCGATACGAGCAGTACTTC. The V and J genes are TRBV3-1 and TRBJ2-7, with TRBD2 as a possible D gene (5 bases). Germline V gene sequence: CDR1 LGHDT, CDR2 YNNKEL (reference sequence). The V and J ends lost 2 bases and 4 bases respectively, with 12 bases between them. The CDR3 covers 14 residues.

V usage is TRBV15 and J usage is TRBJ2-1; 7 nucleotides align to TRBD2. This CDR3 has 19 amino acids. Unmatched junction bases numbered 13, after V lost 0 bases and J lost 2 bases. Germline CDR1 reads LNHNV; CDR2 reads YYDKDF (reference sequence). The chain's CDR3 is CATSRDDSGTTIPYNEQFF. Here the CDR3 DNA reads TGTGCCACCAGCAGAGACGACTCCGGGACTACCATTCCCTACAATGAGCAGTTCTTC.

The J gene is TRBJ2-1, the V gene TRBV4-1, with D perhaps TRBD1 or TRBD2 (5 bases each). Germline CDR1 is MGHRA and CDR2 is YSYEKL. The CDR3 spans 14 residues. The V end was cut by 6 bases, the J end by 6 bases, with 15 bases between. The CDR3 spells CASRLPGPTNEQFF. CDR3 bases: TGCGCCAGCAGACTCCCGGGACCAACCAATGAGCAGTTCTTC.

This clonotype showed up many times. This chain joins TRBV6-1 and TRBJ2-7; D ambiguous. Trimming took 6 bases from V and 2 from J, leaving 11 bases between them. This CDR3 is 13 amino acids long. Looked up from germline, CDR1 is MNHNS and CDR2 is SASEGT. The CDR3 region has the DNA TGTGCCAGCAGCGGCATCAGACCCTACGAGCAGTACTTC. This encodes CASSGIRPYEQYF.